This passage covers 19 T cell receptor beta chains from one sample sequenced in a study of Ad26.COV2.S vaccination and SARS-CoV-2 variants. This table comes from immunoSEQ multiplex PCR, and its TCRdb copy is limited to in-frame clones, with some not included. Here the sample spans around 250,000 clones, around 87% being singletons. Treatment in this sample: 19 received Ad26.COV2.S at low or high dose, single or two shots; about 5 received placebo; per-sample allocation not given. Sampling took place 63 days after the first vaccine or placebo injection. The material was peripheral blood, obtained in a trial of Ad26.COV2.S vaccine versus placebo. The source is a person between 18 and 65 years old who received the Ad26.COV2.S COVID-19 vaccine or a placebo.

V gene TRBV7-8 combines with J gene TRBJ2-1, with 11 bases matching TRBD2. CDR3 size: 16 residues. Germline V gene data show CDR1 as SGHVS and CDR2 as FQNEAQ. V gave up 7 bases and J gave up 6 bases; unmatched junction bases: 11. The CDR3 region has the DNA TGTGCCAGCACCCAGAGGGGGCTAGCGGGAGGCAATGAGCAGTTCTTC. Translated: CASTQRGLAGGNEQFF.

V is TRBV6-2 or TRBV6-3 and J is TRBJ1-1; 9 bases line up with TRBD1. CDR3 length: 16 residues. CDR1 is MNHEY, CDR2 SVGEGT, per germline. The ends lost 6 bases at V and 5 bases at J; junction bases unmatched: 13. The CDR3 DNA is TGTGCCAGCAGATACCCCCGTACAGGGGGCTGGACTGAAGCTTTCTTT. Protein sequence: CASRYPRTGGWTEAFF.

The gene calls are TRBV6-4 and TRBJ1-5; 7 nucleotides line up with TRBD1. V trimming: 7 bases; J trimming: 2 bases; junction bases outside the gene matches: 8. From germline, CDR1 is MRHNA and CDR2 SNTAGT. This CDR3 contains 15 residues. The CDR3 sequence is CASTLQGKGNQPQHF. The CDR3 nucleotides are TGTGCCAGCACCCTACAGGGGAAAGGCAATCAGCCCCAGCATTTT.

This sequence joins TRBV6-5 and TRBJ2-3; possibly TRBD2 for D (5 bases). Germline loops: CDR1 MNHEY, CDR2 SVGAGI. V was trimmed by 6 bases and J by 0 bases, leaving 7 bases between them. The CDR3 totals 13 residues. The CDR3 spells CASRRLSTDTQYF. As DNA, the CDR3 is TGTGCCAGCAGACGACTAAGCACAGATACGCAGTATTTT.

This chain links TRBV9 with TRBJ1-6; 8 bases agree with TRBD1. Trimming removed 0 bases from V and 8 bases from J; junction bases left unmatched: 4. Germline CDR1 and CDR2: SGDLS and YYNGEE. The CDR3 is made up of 15 amino acids. CDR3 amino acids: CASSVGSGGDSPLHF. The CDR3 DNA follows: TGTGCCAGCAGCGTAGGTTCAGGGGGCGATTCACCCCTCCACTTT.

The V call is TRBV6-2 or TRBV6-3, the J call TRBJ1-5; D call uncertain. Trimming shortened V by 4 bases and J by 1 base, and 11 bases separated the two germline ends. The germline CDR1 and CDR2 sequences are MNHEY and SVGEGT. The CDR3 totals 15 residues. CDR3 in amino acids: CASSSPSGSNQPQHF. The CDR3 nucleotides read TGTGCCAGCAGTTCCCCCTCGGGAAGCAATCAGCCCCAGCATTTT.

The chain is built from TRBV12-5 and TRBJ2-3; D is undetermined. This CDR3 comprises 12 residues. CDR1 and CDR2 (germline): LGHNT, FRNRAP. The ends were cut back, 5 bases at V and 6 bases at J, with 9 bases in the middle. The CDR3 bases are TGTGCTAGTGGTCCCCCAATGGATACGCAGTATTTT. Translating it yields CASGPPMDTQYF. The full variable domain, completed using reference TRBV12-5 and TRBJ2-3, is DARVTQTPRHKVTEMGQEVTMRCQPILGHNTVFWYRQTMMQGLELLAYFRNRAPLDDSGMPKDRFSAEMPDATLATLKIQPSEPRDSAVYFCASGPPMDTQYFGPGTRLTVL.

There are a few counts of this clone. The chain links TRBV19 to TRBJ1-1, with D possibly matching TRBD1 (5 bases). The V gene's germline CDR1 is LNHDA and CDR2 SQIVND (reference sequence). V lost 3 bases and J 0 bases, leaving 8 bases between the germline ends. The CDR3 loop spans 14 amino acids. This CDR3 reads CASSMGRMNTEAFF. The CDR3 coding sequence is TGTGCCAGTAGTATGGGACGGATGAACACTGAAGCTTTCTTT.

This chain connects TRBV4-3 to TRBJ1-1; D is perhaps TRBD1 (6 bases). The CDR3 length is 15 residues. CDR1 and CDR2 (germline): LGHNA, YSLEER. Deletions cut 4 bases from V and 3 bases from J, with 15 bases between. The chain's CDR3 is CASSPADSSHTEAFF. In nucleotides, the CDR3 is TGCGCCAGCAGCCCAGCGGACAGTTCGCACACTGAAGCTTTCTTT.

V is TRBV2 and J is TRBJ2-3; perhaps TRBD2 as D (6 bases). Germline V gives CDR1 SNHLY, CDR2 FYNNEI. This CDR3 comprises 17 residues. Trimming shortened V by 2 bases and J by 0 bases, and 15 bases separated the two germline ends. The CDR3 bases are TGTGCCAGCAGTGAATGGAGGGGTAGCGCTAGCACAGATACGCAGTATTTT. Translating gives CASSEWRGSASTDTQYF.

The chain uses TRBV27 and TRBJ1-2; D gene ambiguous. Germline V lookup: CDR1 MNHEY, CDR2 SMNVEV (reference sequence). The CDR3 runs 13 residues. Trimming took off 6 bases at V and 8 bases at J, with 16 bases between the two ends. CDR3 DNA sequence: TGTGCCAGCAGCACGAGCCCGGGCCGGGGCTACACCTTC. It translates to CASSTSPGRGYTF.

This clone was counted only a few times. This chain links TRBV5-1 with TRBJ1-6; D is ambiguous. The V gene lost 0 bases and the J gene lost 8 bases, with 9 bases spanning the gap. Germline V lookup: CDR1 SGHRS, CDR2 YFSETQ. This CDR3 comprises 14 residues. This chain's CDR3 is CASSLGQVDSPLHF. Written as DNA, the CDR3 is TGCGCCAGCAGCTTGGGCCAAGTTGATTCACCCCTCCACTTT.

The V gene is TRBV29-1, the J gene TRBJ2-7, with a tentative D call TRBD1 (6 bases). This CDR3 is 11 amino acids long. Germline V gives CDR1 SQVTM, CDR2 ANQGSEA. The V end was cut by 6 bases, the J end by 7 bases, with 13 bases between. CDR3: CSVGERGEQYF. As DNA, the CDR3 is TGCAGCGTGGGGGAGAGGGGGGAGCAGTACTTC.

CDR3 protein: CASSFQAAETQYF. CDR3 coding DNA: TGCGCCAGCAGCTTCCAAGCAGCAGAGACCCAGTACTTC. The chain employs TRBV5-1 and TRBJ2-5; D remains ambiguous. Per germline, CDR1 SGHRS and CDR2 YFSETQ. The V and J ends lost 2 bases and 4 bases respectively, with 9 bases between them. The CDR3 is 13 amino acids.

A few counts support this clone. J is TRBJ1-6 and V is TRBV30, with D unclear. Trimming shortened V by 2 bases and J by 9 bases, and 11 bases separated the two germline ends. Germline V lookup: CDR1 GTSNPN, CDR2 SVGIG (reference sequence). CDR3 size: 13 residues. The CDR3 coding sequence is TGTGCCTGGAGTCCGAGGGCGGGTTCACCCCTCCACTTT. This gives the protein CAWSPRAGSPLHF.

V is TRBV27 and J is TRBJ2-7, with D perhaps matching TRBD1 or TRBD2 (7 bases each). Trimming shortened V by 3 bases and J by 3 bases, and 15 bases separated the two germline ends. Germline V lookup: CDR1 MNHEY, CDR2 SMNVEV (reference sequence). The CDR3 consists of 15 residues. CDR3 residues: CASSFQGGGVYEQYF. The CDR3 region has the DNA TGTGCCAGCAGTTTCCAGGGGGGGGGCGTCTACGAGCAGTACTTC.

The V call is TRBV5-6, the J call TRBJ2-6; D is unclear. The CDR3 has 16 amino acids. CDR1 and CDR2 from the germline V gene are SGHDT and YYEEEE. V was trimmed by 4 bases and J by 0 bases, leaving 11 bases between them. The CDR3 DNA is TGTGCCAGCAGCCGACTCACGTTCTCTGGGGCCAACGTCCTGACTTTC. Encoded protein: CASSRLTFSGANVLTF.

A note on this clone: This sample also contains other DNA sequences that code for the same CDR3. The rearrangement joins TRBV5-4 to TRBJ2-7, with D perhaps matching TRBD1 or TRBD2 (6 bases each). This CDR3 region has 14 residues. V lost 0 bases to trimming and J lost 1 base, with 8 bases between them. Per the germline V gene, CDR1 is SGHNT and CDR2 is YYREEE (reference sequence). CDR3 amino acids: CASSLEGGSYEQYF. The CDR3 region has the DNA TGTGCCAGCAGCTTGGAGGGGGGTTCCTACGAGCAGTACTTC.

This clone came up once. This chain uses TRBV5-1 with TRBJ1-6; D possibly corresponds to TRBD1 (5 bases). Germline CDR1 reads SGHRS; CDR2 reads YFSETQ. The CDR3 has 15 amino acids. The germline V and J ends were trimmed by 3 bases and 4 bases, with 11 bases remaining between them. The CDR3: CASSSTGTYNSPLHF. DNA of the CDR3: TGCGCCAGCAGCTCGACTGGGACGTATAATTCACCCCTCCACTTT.